This T cell receptor (beta chain) is from a study of shared clonotypes between healthy human individuals. The study's findings and limits: Roughly 4.6% of naive CD4 clonotypes were common to a handful of donors.

V dropped 2 bases and J dropped 10 bases, with 12 bases sitting between them. This CDR3 has 13 amino acids. Germline loops: CDR1 MRHNA, CDR2 SNTAGT. TCRdb's table, derived via immunoSEQ multiplex PCR, lists solely in-frame clones and lacks some. The data show 600,000 to 800,000 clones, with approximately 72% seen just once and approximately 2% held by the top ten. Of note for this clone: Antigen unknown.

This rearrangement joins TRBV6-4 to TRBJ2-1, with a possible D match to TRBD2 (5 bases). Sample: memory CD4+ T cells sorted from blood. Subset here: CD45RA-negative fraction. The clonotype originates from a woman aged 25 to 39 in good health. The CDR3 loop is CASSDLDGGEQFF. CDR3 sequence (DNA): TGTGCCAGCAGTGACCTTGACGGCGGGGAGCAGTTCTTC.